This T cell receptor beta chain was retrieved from a study of blood T cells in healthy people across ages (dated by TCRdb to about 2015). Context from the whole study: Template switching captured roughly one uniquely barcoded TCR beta cDNA molecule per two T cells in model experiments. Age-related changes in TCR beta repertoire diversity were measured in the study by deep sequencing normalized with unique cDNA molecular identifiers. The donors were divided into four age groups: young (average about 15 years), middle-aged (approximately 41), aged (approximately 59) and long-lived (roughly 82). To avoid experimental bias, donors of different ages were spread randomly across the sequencing lanes. The study analyzed two additional independent replicas of 1 million unique cDNA reads from the same blood draw for two donors, one aged 18 to 30 and one aged 80 or older.

Broad study findings and their caveats: Observed TCR beta diversity correlated strongly with the percentage of naive T cells measured by flow cytometry. Since profiling was done on bulk unsorted PBMCs, naive and antigen-experienced compartments could not be conclusively compared. Estimates of total diversity from one million sequenced T cells were regarded as lower bounds and underestimates. Compared with the aged group, the long-lived group had more naive CD4+ T cells, fewer expanded clones and increased TCR diversity, suggesting age selection. Because donor CMV infection status was unknown, age-related changes in expanded clonotypes were potentially confounded. Observed TCR beta diversity per million T cells fell roughly linearly with age, and a significant reduction was already apparent by age around 40.

Libraries were made using 5' RACE. The sequencer listed for this sample is Illumina HiSeq 2500. The second PCR ran for roughly 7 to 12 cycles and used a J-beta primer mix along with a sample-barcoded 5' primer. A template-switch 5' adaptor carrying 12 random nucleotides introduced a unique molecular identifier onto each TCR beta cDNA molecule. Each sample yielded at least 2.5 million CDR3-containing paired-end reads. All of the RNA was converted into first-strand cDNA using the Mint cDNA synthesis kit, with a TRBC-specific oligonucleotide serving as the primer. All cDNA was treated with uracil-DNA glycosylase and then went through a first 18-cycle PCR with the universal primers M1SS and BC2_uni_R. In the paper's pipeline: Normalization of each sample was performed by random selection of 1 million high-quality reads, each carrying a distinct molecular identifier. Instead of being binned into consensus sequences, reads with shared molecular identifiers were discarded. CDR3 identification, clonotype clustering and error correction used MiTCR with a Q25 quality threshold and the strictest error-elimination algorithm. Lower-bound total TCR beta diversity was estimated with a nonparametric unseen species model using Euler transformation. The public reads were reanalyzed by TCRdb: fastp trimming at Q25, MiXCR alignment, in-frame beta chains only. Each CDR3 protein gets just one entry, which takes the most common genes and DNA from the rows behind it. TCRdb's processing, not the authors' own work, is the source of the V and J calls. This sample comprises over 1.5 million distinct CDR3 sequences, just under 50% of them detected only once. 2.1% of the sample rests with the top ten.

For CDR1 and CDR2, the germline V gene lists MNHEY and SVGEGT. The CDR3 runs 14 amino acids, cysteine and phenylalanine included. Of the read, only the CDR3 DNA is kept; its 42 bases are in frame from base 1. The germline ends are 15 bases apart after V is trimmed by 5 bases and J by 5 bases. Systemically healthy Caucasian individuals from Russia, some 36 in total and aged about 6 to 95 years, were included as donors. About 10 milliliters of peripheral blood were collected from each donor into EDTA-treated Vacutainer tubes. Ficoll-Paque density-gradient centrifugation was used to isolate PBMCs, with at least 6 million per sample. Total RNA, at least 6 micrograms per sample, was extracted from PBMCs with Trizol reagent. Naive CD45RAhigh/CD27high T cell percentages were measured by flow cytometry on a PBMC aliquot from every donor. A single count supports this clonotype. Its antigen is still unknown. No per-base quality is available; no much larger clone lies one base away.

The material sequenced was blood. This TCR derives from a woman in her thirties or forties in good health. The rearranged chain carries TRBV6-2 or TRBV6-3 and TRBJ1-2; the D gene cannot be named for sure. The CDR3 here reads CASSIDSRGYGYTF. The DNA sequence is given as TGTGCCAGCAGTATTGACTCCCGGGGATATGGCTACACCTTC.